Described below is a single TCR beta chain sequence and its context. It has no known antigen specificity. Per-base qualities were not stored, and no clone one base away is much larger. V drops 4 bases and J drops 5 bases, leaving 7 bases in between. Looking up the germline V gene (reference sequence) yields CDR1 DFQATT and CDR2 SNEGSKA. The CDR3 goes from the cysteine to the phenylalanine over 11 residues. CDR3 DNA only is kept here, 33 bases in frame from base 1. This specimen belongs to a study of cytomegalovirus exposure and HLA in healthy donors listed by TCRdb under 2017. General notes on the study: According to an earlier analysis of a few hundred of the donors, some 170 million T cells yielded roughly 110 million unique TCR beta sequences and about 300 Gb of sequence data. An early release covering roughly 640 HLA-typed donors comprised about 320 gigabases of sequencing data and 85 million to 100 million unique TCR sequences. Among the approximately 420 genotyped donors, approximately 76% belonged to the genetic ancestry cluster associated with self-reported Caucasian donors. The study aimed to test whether signatures of past pathogen exposure could be identified by cataloging public T cell receptors. The study used immunosequencing to profile the T cell repertoires of several hundred subjects and linked those repertoires to cytomegalovirus serostatus. Along with the roughly 700-subject first cohort, a separate validation cohort of over a hundred different subjects was used. High-throughput TCR immunosequencing, statistical association of individual TCRs with disease status, and machine learning were combined to predict cytomegalovirus infection status. A later analysis re-examined previously published TCR beta repertoires from 600 to 700 donors and added high-resolution HLA genotyping to investigate patterns of TCR occurrence. Rather than drawing on any new phenotypic data, the later analysis identified candidate immune exposures from TCR beta sequences and the way those sequences occurred across donors. In an earlier analysis of 500 to 650 of the donors, high-throughput TCR beta sequencing was used to judge whether each TCR beta V gene segment behaved as functional or pseudogenic. Alongside the repertoire data, information on donor age, sex, ethnicity and CMV serostatus was compiled. Genome-wide SNP genotypes for about 55% of the 666 donors were used in a later genetic analysis, which treated that subset as a discovery cohort. Every discovery cohort repertoire had been produced on one sequencing platform. HLA typing covered class I and class II loci at four-digit resolution. The number of donors typed differed by locus, with about 629-630 for A, B, C, DRB1 and DQB1, around 500 for DQA1, about 610 for DPA1, and around 450 for DPB1. Five DR-DQ haplotypes were handled as single units for association and clustering, since linkage in the cohort was strong. Among 398 genotyped donors of the cohort, an average of around 240,000 unique TCR beta nucleotide sequences were sequenced per donor, 15% to 20% of them non-productive. Paper-wide results and their limitations: Across donors, most TCR sequences were observed very rarely, whereas some public TCRs were present in many individuals. Some IMGT-functional V segments, including TRBV6-2 and TRBV6-3, could not be told apart with the 87-base-pair reads, so those segments were excluded. In a later analysis, several top co-occurrence clusters were reported to appear linked to parvovirus B19, influenza, CMV and Epstein-Barr virus. For the cohort, immune exposure information was limited to CMV serostatus. A cluster of highly shared sequence variants was judged likely to be a technical artifact of the sequencing pipeline. Compared with equally common non-associated chains, HLA-associated TCR beta chains in a later analysis were more clonally expanded and had lower generation probabilities. Most CMV-associated TCR beta chains appeared to be HLA-restricted in a later analysis, and the HLA associations seemed to be driven largely by CMV exposure. When HLA alleles, especially DR and DQ, strongly co-occurred, attributing TCR associations to individual alleles was difficult. Because HLA typing was unavailable for some donors at each locus, only the typed subset was used in association tests. Linkage disequilibrium might explain the correlated functional status among segregating V segments, but an unknown experimental factor could not be excluded. Specific HLA alleles were associated with some 15,000 TCR beta sequences at a false discovery rate of 0.05 in a later analysis. Some 16 rarely observed V segments, including chromosome 9 orphons, were excluded from the earlier analysis of about 500 of the donors because counts were too low. Three of the identified cytomegalovirus-associated TCR beta chains were confirmed in vitro to be specific for cytomegalovirus antigens. A later genetic analysis associated a missense DCLRE1C variant with V-gene and J-gene trimming of TCR beta chains, and an independent cohort replicated the association. Broadly in line with IMGT annotations, most TCR beta V segments showed up in productive rearrangements about 87% or about 30% of the time in an earlier analysis of approximately 600 of the donors. A total of roughly 160 TCR beta chains were listed by the study as associated with cytomegalovirus. A later analysis found that TCR association rates varied across HLA loci, with DRB1 alleles showing the most associated TCRs and HLA-C alleles the fewest. The cohort was sequenced for TCR beta chains only, and without alpha or paired-chain data the features that could be detected were limited. Cytomegalovirus status was reported to be diagnosed by the classifier with high specificity and sensitivity in both the original and validation cohorts. According to a later genetic analysis, donors in an Asian-associated ancestry cluster had fewer N-insertions in productive TCRs than the roughly 700-donor mean. A further reported finding was that TCR beta sequences accurately predicted the HLA-A and HLA-B alleles for most subjects in the first cohort. Presence/absence analyses assumed roughly uniform sequencing depth across donors, an assumption that may not hold. It was suggested by the authors that the approach could potentially be generalized to other disease states and immunological phenotypes.

The cohort comprised under 700 healthy bone marrow donors. All cohort members were sampled while nominally healthy, although unrecorded immune exposures were likely present. The donor tested CMV seropositive, placing the donor among the approximately 310 seropositive members of the cohort. Every donor gave a peripheral blood sample, and the peripheral blood mononuclear cells from that sample were used for TCR beta sequencing. The Qiagen DNeasy Blood Extraction Kit was used to extract genomic DNA from the blood cell samples. Library generation was performed with the immunoSEQ multiplex PCR assay. The multiplex PCR relied on a mix of 60 forward primers for TCR Vbeta segments and 13 reverse primers for TCR Jbeta segments. A multiplex PCR assay on genomic DNA amplified the CDR3 region of rearranged TCR beta genes. The amplified TCR beta libraries were sequenced on the Illumina HiSeq System as 87-base-pair reads. The source study handled its data this way. A later analysis counted approximately 74 million unique TCR beta chains across the roughly 700 repertoires, and some 12 million of these chains were shared by at least two donors. Raw reads were error-corrected and collapsed into unique sequences with a nearest-neighbor algorithm that merged closely related sequences to remove PCR and sequencing errors. Alignment of CDR3 sequences to IMGT reference sequences was used to assign V, D and J gene segments. For a sequence to be retained, at least a six-nucleotide match to both a V gene segment and a J gene segment was required. Rearrangements were classified as productive when the CDR3 lacked stop codons and remained in frame with V and J, and all other rearrangements were classified as non-productive. CDR3 was defined according to IMGT convention as the region running from the second conserved V-encoded cysteine to the conserved J-encoded phenylalanine. In an earlier analysis of roughly 610 of the donors, sequences lacking an unambiguous match to a single V gene segment were excluded. An earlier analysis of several hundred of the donors called V segments functional above 56.7% productive rearrangements and segregating when the between-donor standard deviation exceeded 5%. A statistical classification framework was built to diagnose cytomegalovirus status from the catalog of TCR beta chain sequences. A later analysis assigned V and J genes by comparing TCR nucleotide sequences with IMGT/GENE-DB human TR gene sequences. In a later analysis, CDR3 sequences and most-parsimonious VDJ recombination scenarios were assigned using the TCRdist pipeline. A later analysis defined each TCR beta chain by its CDR3 amino acid sequence plus V-gene family, and excluded reads lacking a unique V-gene family. To address suspected cross-contamination and a sequencing artifact, a later analysis removed over 500 highly shared, low-generation-probability nucleotide sequences. In a later analysis, a clonal expansion index for each public chain was calculated from normalized within-repertoire ranks of inferred template counts. In a later analysis, generation probabilities were computed using a VDJ recombination model fitted to out-of-frame rearrangements, and the results were checked against IGoR. In a later analysis, TCR-TCR, TCR-HLA and TCR-CMV co-occurrence was scored with hypergeometric tests, and a repertoire-size bias correction was applied to TCR pairs. False discovery rates were estimated in a later analysis by permuting HLA or CMV assignments 20 times. In a later analysis, co-occurring TCRs were grouped with DBSCAN, and TCRdist sequence similarity was added when clustering was performed within HLA-allele-positive subsets. Co-occurrence clustering excluded repertoires with fewer than 30,000 or more than 120,000 public chains, plus five with anomalous nucleotide sharing. Sourced from immuneACCESS, this table was stored by TCRdb with only in-frame sequences that have V and J called. A share of the clones is absent; for the studies checked, an unresolved V gene accounts for under half, and the remainder has no known explanation. The DNA gave D and trimming, while V, J and clone size come from that table. This sample gives about 180,000 clones in total; roughly 76% of them show up just once. Roughly 4.4% of the sample is held by the ten biggest clonotypes.

The sequenced sample consisted of PBMCs. The chain is encoded by TRBV20-1 joined to TRBJ2-3, and possibly TRBD2, on 5 matching bases. The TCR sequence derives from a young woman in good health and CMV-seropositive. The CDR3 protein: CSATSGDTQYF. The DNA sequence reads TGCAGTGCTACGAGCGGAGATACGCAGTATTTT.